This TCR beta chain was profiled in a study of monozygotic twins with inflammatory bowel disease. The CDR3 sequence is 14 residues long. Germline loops: CDR1 SGHRS, CDR2 YFSETQ. A note on this clonotype: Its antigen is currently unknown.

Study-wide results and limits: Compared with healthy twins, IBD patients shared fewer clonotypes with others, especially with disease activity.

Every TCR library drew on 3,500 to 4,000 ng of total RNA. TCRalpha along with TCRbeta cDNA was subjected to two nested PCRs lasting approximately 17 and 9 cycles. TCRdb reprocessed the 5' RACE reads and keeps a single row for each CDR3 protein, giving no DNA. Recorded for this sample: around 380,000 distinct CDR3 sequences. The sequenced sample consisted of blood. The J gene is TRBJ2-5, the V gene TRBV5-1; absent DNA, TCRdb's TRBD1 call cannot be checked. This sequence originates from a human donor with ulcerative colitis or Crohn's disease, or a healthy co-twin of an affected twin (not recorded which). The CDR3 reads CASSFGTGEETQYF. Complete variable domain (other parts from reference TRBV5-1 and TRBJ2-5): KAGVTQTPRYLIKTRGQQVTLSCSPISGHRSVSWYQQTPGQGLQFLFEYFSETQRNKGNFPGRFSGRQFSNSRSEMNVSTLELGDSALYLCASSFGTGEETQYFGPGTRLLVL.